Presented here are 3 T cell receptor beta chains from one specimen sequenced in a study of T-cell reconstitution after alpha-beta-depleted transplantation in children. Unique molecular identifiers tagged the TCRbeta library. A single record per CDR3 protein comes from TCRdb applying MiXCR to the PCR reads. The data hold about 420,000 distinct CDR3 sequences, with 11% observed a single time. The specimen comprised PBMCs from the stem cell graft donor, sampled from the stem cell graft. Source of these receptors: a human donor who donated a stem cell graft to a child with acute myeloid leukemia.

This rearrangement joins TRBV6-1 to TRBJ2-1; 8 bases align to TRBD1. Germline V gene lookup returns CDR1 MNHNS and CDR2 SASEGT. The V gene end was trimmed by 6 bases and the J gene end by 7 bases; junction bases not matched to a gene: 17. This CDR3 spans 17 amino acids. For the CDR3, the DNA is TGTGCCAGCAGACACGACAGGGGCGGTGGCGGTTATAATGAGCAGTTCTTC. Its translation is CASRHDRGGGGYNEQFF.

This clonotype was counted between two and nine times. The gene calls are TRBV29-1 and TRBJ2-7; a possible D gene is TRBD2 (5 bases). Trimming stripped 4 bases from V and 0 bases from J, with 16 bases between. Per germline, CDR1 SQVTM and CDR2 ANQGSEA. This CDR3 region has 15 residues. CDR3 sequence reads: CSVVGLRVRSYEQYF. CDR3 in DNA: TGCAGCGTTGTCGGTCTGCGGGTGCGCTCCTACGAGCAGTACTTC.

This clonotype was seen a few times. V is TRBV5-6 and J is TRBJ2-2, with D unresolved. Trimming took 1 base from V and 6 from J, leaving 7 bases between them. CDR1 and CDR2 (germline): SGHDT, YYEEEE. The CDR3 has 13 residues. The CDR3, as DNA: TGTGCCAGCAGCTTGCGTTTCCCCGGGGAGCTGTTTTTT. It specifies CASSLRFPGELFF.